One sample yielded the 19 T cell receptor beta chains listed below, sequenced in a study of CD8+ T cells in alopecia areata. cDNA serving as the sequencing template came from extracted, reverse transcribed RNA. Clones were read by immunoSEQ multiplex PCR, and TCRdb kept only the in-frame ones, dropping some. The repertoire holds around 120,000 clones, with around 60% as singletons. Treatment here: oral pan-JAK inhibitor, 5-10 mg twice daily. Specimen: CD4+ T cells sorted from blood, collected at week 4, from a patient treated with tofacitinib. The receptor set was obtained from a human donor with alopecia areata.

This chain joins TRBV9 and TRBJ1-4; possible D gene TRBD1, 5 bases. Germline assignment: CDR1 SGDLS and CDR2 YYNGEE. Trimming stripped 0 bases from V and 5 bases from J, with 11 bases between. The CDR3 is made up of 15 amino acids. The CDR3 DNA is TGTGCCAGCAGCGTAGCCGGGGGAGTGAATGAAAAACTGTTTTTT. It translates to CASSVAGGVNEKLFF.

This chain joins TRBV29-1 and TRBJ2-5; the D is unclear. The V end lost 4 bases, the J end lost 0 bases, and 9 bases lay between the germline ends. This CDR3 comprises 13 residues. The germline CDR1 and CDR2 sequences are SQVTM and ANQGSEA. As DNA, the CDR3 is TGCAGCGTTGCTCCTGGGTACCAAGAGACCCAGTACTTC. Protein: CSVAPGYQETQYF.

CDR3 sequence reads: CASSPPSSGSNEQFF. The DNA for the CDR3 is TGTGCCAGCTCACCACCGTCTAGCGGGAGCAATGAGCAGTTCTTC. V usage is TRBV18 and J usage is TRBJ2-1; 10 bases are a match to TRBD2. The CDR3 covers 15 residues. Trimming at V came to 0 bases and at J to 6 bases, leaving 2 bases not matched to a gene. CDR1 KGHSH and CDR2 LQKENI come from the germline V gene.

The chain employs TRBV9 and TRBJ2-6, with TRBD2 matching over 7 bases. The J segment lost 0 bases and the V segment lost 2 bases, leaving 5 bases of the junction unmatched. In germline, CDR1 is SGDLS, CDR2 YYNGEE. The CDR3 extends over 17 amino acids. In nucleotides, the CDR3 is TGTGCCAGCAGCGTTCTAGGGAGGGCCTCTGGGGCCAACGTCCTGACTTTC. Protein: CASSVLGRASGANVLTF.

This clone was seen only a few times. This chain uses TRBV10-3 with TRBJ2-7; D call uncertain. This CDR3 has 12 residues. Trimming removed 2 bases from V and 1 base from J, with 3 bases in between. Germline CDR1 and CDR2: ENHRY and SYGVKD. DNA for the CDR3: TGTGCCATCAGTGAGGTTTCCTACGAGCAGTACTTC. Translated: CAISEVSYEQYF.

This clone was observed a handful of times. V is TRBV5-1 and J is TRBJ2-5, with D unresolved. CDR1 and CDR2 (germline): SGHRS, YFSETQ. Deletions cut 1 base from V and 1 base from J, with 11 bases between. CDR3 length: 15 amino acids. The CDR3 bases are TGCGCCAGCAGCTTGACCTCCCTATCCCAAGAGACCCAGTACTTC. It yields the protein CASSLTSLSQETQYF.

The gene calls are TRBV29-1 and TRBJ2-2; D is unresolved. The CDR3 is 12 amino acids. The V gene's germline CDR1 is SQVTM and CDR2 ANQGSEA. With 6 bases removed from V and 6 bases from J, the gap between germline ends came to 11 bases. Written as DNA, the CDR3 is TGCAGCGTGGAACATCGGGCCGGGGAGCTGTTTTTT. The encoded protein is CSVEHRAGELFF.

The chain uses TRBV18 and TRBJ2-3; D is unclear. The V gene's germline CDR1 is KGHSH and CDR2 LQKENI. The CDR3 loop spans 13 amino acids. Trimming cost V 2 bases and J 2 bases, with 5 bases left between them. The CDR3 loop is CASSPAYTDTQYF. In nucleotides, the CDR3 is TGTGCCAGCTCACCAGCATACACAGATACGCAGTATTTT.

This clone turned up a few times. The chain recombines TRBV20-1 with TRBJ2-7; TRBD1 or TRBD2 may be the D gene (6 bases each). With 2 bases removed from V and 9 bases from J, the gap between germline ends came to 8 bases. Per germline, CDR1 DFQATT and CDR2 SNEGSKA (reference sequence). The CDR3 contains 10 residues. CDR3 nucleotide sequence: TGCAGTGCTAGAACGGGGGCGCAGTACTTC. Protein product: CSARTGAQYF.

The J gene is TRBJ2-3, the V gene TRBV27; D possibly corresponds to TRBD1 (8 bases). This CDR3 region has 15 residues. V was clipped by 3 bases and J by 4 bases, with 14 bases between them. Germline-derived CDR1 and CDR2 are MNHEY and SMNVEV (reference sequence). The CDR3 region is CASSFRQGRADTQYF. The DNA of the CDR3 is TGTGCCAGCAGTTTCCGACAGGGGAGGGCAGATACGCAGTATTTT.

This clone was observed a handful of times. This sequence joins TRBV29-1 and TRBJ2-7; D uncertain. Trimming pared 6 bases from V and 0 bases from J, leaving 12 bases between. This CDR3 spans 13 amino acids. The germline gives CDR1 SQVTM, CDR2 ANQGSEA. The CDR3 protein is CSVRTASSYEQYF. DNA of the CDR3: TGCAGCGTAAGGACGGCAAGCTCCTACGAGCAGTACTTC.

The chain combines TRBV7-2 with TRBJ2-3; 7 bases map to TRBD1. The CDR3 extends over 14 amino acids. J gave up 7 bases and V 5 bases, and 9 bases lay outside the gene matches. In germline, CDR1 is SGHTA, CDR2 FQGNSA. CDR3 region: CASSPGTAENTQYF. CDR3 nucleotides: TGTGCCAGCAGCCCAGGGACAGCGGAAAATACGCAGTATTTT.

In this sample, this clone turned up a few times. The J gene is TRBJ1-5, the V gene TRBV4-1, with 8 bases identical to TRBD1. The CDR3 runs 13 residues. V lost 4 bases, J lost 7 bases, and 3 bases stayed unmatched. Germline V gene sequence: CDR1 MGHRA, CDR2 YSYEKL. The CDR3 loop reads CASSPTGEQPQHF. For the CDR3, the DNA is TGCGCCAGCAGCCCGACAGGGGAGCAGCCCCAGCATTTT.

The chain employs TRBV5-1 and TRBJ1-1; the match to TRBD1 covers 10 bases. Germline CDR1 is SGHRS and CDR2 is YFSETQ. Unmatched junction bases numbered 5, after V lost 3 bases and J lost 0 bases. The CDR3 has 16 residues. The CDR3 coding sequence is TGCGCCAGCAGCTCCCGACAGGGGGCTTTGAACACTGAAGCTTTCTTT. Residues: CASSSRQGALNTEAFF.

V is TRBV29-1 and J is TRBJ2-5; maybe TRBD1 (6 bases). Trimming pared 6 bases from V and 5 bases from J, leaving 16 bases between. Germline V gene sequence: CDR1 SQVTM, CDR2 ANQGSEA. The length of the CDR3 is 13 residues. Here the CDR3 reads CSVAENREETQYF. Here the CDR3 DNA reads TGCAGCGTAGCGGAGAACAGGGAGGAGACCCAGTACTTC.

V gene TRBV15 combines with J gene TRBJ2-6, with 9 bases lining up with TRBD1. The germline gives CDR1 LNHNV, CDR2 YYDKDF (reference sequence). With 1 base clipped from V and 0 bases from J, the junction kept 4 bases outside the gene matches. This CDR3 region has 18 residues. The CDR3 DNA sequence: TGTGCCACCAGCAGAGTCGGGACAGGGAGCTCTGGGGCCAACGTCCTGACTTTC. Amino acid sequence: CATSRVGTGSSGANVLTF. Complete variable domain (other parts from reference TRBV15 and TRBJ2-6): DAMVIQNPRYQVTQFGKPVTLSCSQTLNHNVMYWYQQKSSQAPKLLFHYYDKDFNNEADTPDNFQSRRPNTSFCFLDIRSPGLGDTAMYLCATSRVGTGSSGANVLTFGAGSRLTVL.

The chain uses TRBV18 and TRBJ1-1; D gene unclear. This CDR3 contains 15 residues. Germline V gene lookup returns CDR1 KGHSH and CDR2 LQKENI. Trimming shortened V by 7 bases and J by 1 base, and 16 bases separated the two germline ends. CDR3: CASFGFVEQNTEAFF. Here the CDR3 DNA reads TGTGCCAGCTTCGGTTTTGTGGAACAGAACACTGAAGCTTTCTTT.

A few counts support this clone. The CDR3 sequence: CASSLFDYEVSYNEQFF. CDR3 nucleotide sequence: TGTGCCAGCAGTTTATTCGATTACGAGGTGTCCTACAATGAGCAGTTCTTC. The rearrangement links TRBV28 to TRBJ2-1; D is unresolved. The germline CDR1 and CDR2 sequences are MDHEN and SYDVKM. The CDR3 has 17 residues. V gave up 1 base and J gave up 1 base, with 14 bases separating them.

The table lists this clone with a few counts. The chain couples TRBV30 to TRBJ1-2; 7 bases line up with TRBD1. Trimming removed 5 bases from V and 7 bases from J; junction bases left unmatched: 13. CDR1 and CDR2 from the germline V gene are GTSNPN and SVGIG (reference sequence). This CDR3 comprises 14 residues. The CDR3 region is CAWADFGQEAGYTF. The CDR3 DNA is TGTGCCTGGGCTGACTTCGGACAGGAGGCTGGCTACACCTTC. Full variable domain (rest looked up from reference TRBV30 and TRBJ1-2): SQTIHQWPATLVQPVGSPLSLECTVEGTSNPNLYWYRQAAGRGLQLLFYSVGIGQISSEVPQNLSASRPQDRQFILSSKKLLLSDSGFYLCAWADFGQEAGYTFGSGTRLTVV.